This T cell receptor beta chain derives from a study of vaccination effects on CD4 cells after COVID-19. Study context: Antigen-specific CD4+ T cells were expanded with viral peptide pools in the ViraFEST assay before sequencing.

Turning to this clone: Its antigen is as yet unknown.

The CDR3 length is 12 residues. CDR1 is SQVTM and CDR2 is ANQGSEA in the germline V gene. Trimming took off 4 bases at V and 3 bases at J, with 8 bases between the two ends. Libraries were prepared by immunoSEQ multiplex PCR; TCRdb keeps only in-frame clonotypes and omits some of them. There are about 74,000 clones in the sample; around 77% occur only once, and around 2% lies in the top ten. CD4+ T cells were isolated after 10 days of culture. The vaccine recipients had no prior SARS-CoV-2 infection, with negative nucleocapsid antibodies. The gene calls are TRBV29-1 and TRBJ2-3, with D hard to call. Specimen: CD4+ T cells from PBMCs cultured without peptide, collected before COVID-19 vaccination. This receptor was obtained from a human donor who received a COVID-19 vaccine. In DNA, the CDR3 is TGCAGCGTTGGGAAAGGGACAGATACGCAGTATTTT. Residues: CSVGKGTDTQYF.